The present T cell receptor beta chain was sequenced within a study of cytomegalovirus exposure and HLA in healthy donors. Overall study findings and caveats: Several of the most significant clusters appeared linked to common viral pathogens, based on a later analysis. Cytomegalovirus-associated TCR beta chains were listed, numbering more than 150. A missense variant in DCLRE1C was later tied to TCR beta V- and J-gene trimming.

Researchers ran the PCR with 60 Vbeta and 13 Jbeta primers. Sequencing was performed with immunoSEQ multiplex PCR; in TCRdb, only in-frame clones are kept and a portion is missing. Of over 150,000 clones listed, 75% were seen once; the top ten hold about 2.7%. With regard to this clone: Its antigen remains unidentified.

The sequenced material came from PBMCs. The TCR sequence derives from a male donor in good health and CMV-seronegative.

Here the CDR3 reads CASSFGGNEQFF. For the CDR3, the DNA is TGTGCCAGCAGCTTCGGGGGGAATGAGCAGTTCTTC. The V call is TRBV5-4, the J call TRBJ2-1; 7 bases are a match to TRBD2. CDR1 SGHNT and CDR2 YYREEE come from the germline V gene (reference sequence). The junction had 0 bases not matched to a gene; V was cut back by 2 bases and J by 7 bases. The CDR3 totals 12 residues.